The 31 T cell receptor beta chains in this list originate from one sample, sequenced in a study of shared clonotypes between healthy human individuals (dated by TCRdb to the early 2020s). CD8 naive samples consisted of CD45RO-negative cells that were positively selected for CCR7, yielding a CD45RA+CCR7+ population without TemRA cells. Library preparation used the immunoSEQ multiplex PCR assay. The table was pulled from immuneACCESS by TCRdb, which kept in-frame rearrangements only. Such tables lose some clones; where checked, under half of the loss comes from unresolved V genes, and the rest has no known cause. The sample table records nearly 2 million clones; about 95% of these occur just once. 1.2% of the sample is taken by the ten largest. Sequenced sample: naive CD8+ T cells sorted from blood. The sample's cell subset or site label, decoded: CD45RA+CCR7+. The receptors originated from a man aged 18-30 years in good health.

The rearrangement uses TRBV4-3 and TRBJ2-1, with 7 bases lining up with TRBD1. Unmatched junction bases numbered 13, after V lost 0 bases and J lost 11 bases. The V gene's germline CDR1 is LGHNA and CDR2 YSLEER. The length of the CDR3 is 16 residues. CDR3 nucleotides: TGCGCCAGCAGCCAAGATTTAGGGGGCCCGACTCAGCAGCAGTTCTTC. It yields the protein CASSQDLGGPTQQQFF.

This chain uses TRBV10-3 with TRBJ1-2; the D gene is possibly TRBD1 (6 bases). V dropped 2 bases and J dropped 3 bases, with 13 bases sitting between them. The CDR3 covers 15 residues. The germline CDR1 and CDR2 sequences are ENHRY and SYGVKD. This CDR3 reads CAISEVQGEDYGYTF. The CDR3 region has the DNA TGTGCCATCAGTGAGGTACAGGGAGAGGACTATGGCTACACCTTC.

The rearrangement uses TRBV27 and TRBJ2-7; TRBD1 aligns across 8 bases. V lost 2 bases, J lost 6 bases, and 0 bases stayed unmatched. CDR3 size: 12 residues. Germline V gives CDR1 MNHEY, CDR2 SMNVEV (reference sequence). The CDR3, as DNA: TGTGCCAGCAGTTTAGACAGGGGCGAGCAGTACTTC. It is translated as CASSLDRGEQYF.

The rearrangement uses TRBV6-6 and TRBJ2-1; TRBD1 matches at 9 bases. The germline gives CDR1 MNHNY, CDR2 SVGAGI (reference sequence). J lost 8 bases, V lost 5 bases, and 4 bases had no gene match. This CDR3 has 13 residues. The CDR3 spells CASSPDRGDEQFF. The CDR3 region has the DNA TGTGCCAGCAGTCCAGACAGGGGGGATGAGCAGTTCTTC.

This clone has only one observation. The CDR3 DNA reads as TGTGCCAGCAGCTACGGACAGGGGATATTTTACGAGCAGTACTTC. This translates into CASSYGQGIFYEQYF. The rearrangement uses TRBV5-8 and TRBJ2-7, with TRBD1 matching over 9 bases. The trim removed 3 bases at V and 4 bases at J, leaving 8 bases unmatched. This CDR3 comprises 15 residues. Germline V CDR1 and CDR2: SGHTS, YDEGEE.

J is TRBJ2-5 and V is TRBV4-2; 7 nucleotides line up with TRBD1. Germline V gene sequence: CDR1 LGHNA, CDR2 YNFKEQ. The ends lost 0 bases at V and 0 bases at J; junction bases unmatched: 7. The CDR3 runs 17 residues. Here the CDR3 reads CASSQELAGTDQETQYF. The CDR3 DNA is TGTGCCAGCAGCCAAGAGTTGGCCGGGACAGACCAAGAGACCCAGTACTTC.

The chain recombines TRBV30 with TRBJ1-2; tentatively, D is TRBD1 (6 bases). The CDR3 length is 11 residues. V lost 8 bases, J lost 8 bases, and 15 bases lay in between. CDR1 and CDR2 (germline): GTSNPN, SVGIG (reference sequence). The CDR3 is CAGEGVVGYTF. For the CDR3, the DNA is TGTGCCGGGGAGGGGGTTGTCGGCTACACCTTC.

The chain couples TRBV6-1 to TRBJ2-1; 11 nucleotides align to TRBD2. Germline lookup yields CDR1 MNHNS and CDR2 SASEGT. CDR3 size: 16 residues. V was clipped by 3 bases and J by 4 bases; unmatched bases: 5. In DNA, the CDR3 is TGTGCCAGCAGTGATAGGACTAGCGGGTATTACAATGAGCAGTTCTTC. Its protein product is CASSDRTSGYYNEQFF.

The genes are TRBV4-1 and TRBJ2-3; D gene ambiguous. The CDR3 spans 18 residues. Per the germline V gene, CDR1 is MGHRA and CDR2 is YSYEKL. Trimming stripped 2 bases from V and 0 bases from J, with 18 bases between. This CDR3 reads CASSQRFEQSPSTDTQYF. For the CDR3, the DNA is TGCGCCAGCAGCCAACGTTTCGAACAGTCCCCTAGCACAGATACGCAGTATTTT.

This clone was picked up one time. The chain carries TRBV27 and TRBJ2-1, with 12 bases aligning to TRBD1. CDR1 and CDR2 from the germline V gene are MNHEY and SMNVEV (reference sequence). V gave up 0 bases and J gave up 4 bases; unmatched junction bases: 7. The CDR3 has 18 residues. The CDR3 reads CASSLSGGDRGLYNEQFF. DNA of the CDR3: TGTGCCAGCAGTTTATCCGGCGGGGACAGGGGGCTTTACAATGAGCAGTTCTTC.

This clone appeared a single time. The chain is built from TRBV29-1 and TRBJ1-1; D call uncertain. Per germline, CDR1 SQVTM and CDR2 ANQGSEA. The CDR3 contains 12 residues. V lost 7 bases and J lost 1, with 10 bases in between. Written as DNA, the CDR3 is TGCAGCGCCCGTGACGGGAACACTGAAGCTTTCTTT. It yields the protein CSARDGNTEAFF.

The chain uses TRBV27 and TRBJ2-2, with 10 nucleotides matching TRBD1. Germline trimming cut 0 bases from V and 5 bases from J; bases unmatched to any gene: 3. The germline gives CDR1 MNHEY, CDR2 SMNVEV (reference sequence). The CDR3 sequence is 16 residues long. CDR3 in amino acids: CASSLSRDRGTGELFF. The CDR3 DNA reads TGTGCCAGCAGTTTATCCAGGGACAGGGGTACCGGGGAGCTGTTTTTT.

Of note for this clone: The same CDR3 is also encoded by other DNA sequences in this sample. The CDR3 DNA is TGTGCCAGCAGTTTAGGTATAGATCAGCCCCAGCATTTT. Residues: CASSLGIDQPQHF. The V gene is TRBV27, the J gene TRBJ1-5; D unclear. V lost 2 bases to trimming and J lost 5 bases, with 7 bases between them. Germline CDR1 MNHEY, CDR2 SMNVEV (reference sequence). This CDR3 is built from 13 residues.

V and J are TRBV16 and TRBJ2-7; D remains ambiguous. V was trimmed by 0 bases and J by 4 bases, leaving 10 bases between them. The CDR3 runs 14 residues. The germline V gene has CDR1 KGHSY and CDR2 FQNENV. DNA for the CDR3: TGTGCCAGCAGCCAATCAAGAGGATTTTACGAGCAGTACTTC. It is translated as CASSQSRGFYEQYF.

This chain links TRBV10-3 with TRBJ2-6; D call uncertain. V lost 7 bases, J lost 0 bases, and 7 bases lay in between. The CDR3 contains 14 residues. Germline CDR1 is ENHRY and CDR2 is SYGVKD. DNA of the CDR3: TGTGCCATCACAGGTACCTCTGGGGCCAACGTCCTGACTTTC. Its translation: CAITGTSGANVLTF.

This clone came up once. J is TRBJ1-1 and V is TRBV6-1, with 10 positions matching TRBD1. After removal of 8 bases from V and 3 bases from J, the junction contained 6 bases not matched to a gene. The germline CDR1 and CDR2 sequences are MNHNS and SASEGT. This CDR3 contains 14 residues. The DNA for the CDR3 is TGTGCCAGCTGGGAGGGGACAGGGGACACTGAAGCTTTCTTT. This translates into CASWEGTGDTEAFF.

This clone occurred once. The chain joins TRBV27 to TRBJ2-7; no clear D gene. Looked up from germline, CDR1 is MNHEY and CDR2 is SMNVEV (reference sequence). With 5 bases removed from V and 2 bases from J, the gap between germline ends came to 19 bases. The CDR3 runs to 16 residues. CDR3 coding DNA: TGTGCCAGCAGTCCCTTAGGACCGTCCACTACCTACGAGCAGTACTTC. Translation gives CASSPLGPSTTYEQYF.

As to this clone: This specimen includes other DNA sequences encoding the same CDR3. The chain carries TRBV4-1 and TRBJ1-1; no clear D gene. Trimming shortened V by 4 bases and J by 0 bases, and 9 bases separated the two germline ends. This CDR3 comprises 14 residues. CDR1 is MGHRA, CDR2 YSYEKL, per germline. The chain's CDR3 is CASSPGPLNTEAFF. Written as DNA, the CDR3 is TGCGCCAGCAGCCCGGGCCCGTTGAACACTGAAGCTTTCTTT.

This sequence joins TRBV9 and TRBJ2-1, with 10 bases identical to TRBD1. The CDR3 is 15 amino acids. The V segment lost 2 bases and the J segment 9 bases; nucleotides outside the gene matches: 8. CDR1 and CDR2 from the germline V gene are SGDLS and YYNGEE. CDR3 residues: CASSVAGTGEAEQFF. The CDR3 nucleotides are TGTGCCAGCAGCGTGGCCGGGACAGGGGAGGCTGAGCAGTTCTTC.

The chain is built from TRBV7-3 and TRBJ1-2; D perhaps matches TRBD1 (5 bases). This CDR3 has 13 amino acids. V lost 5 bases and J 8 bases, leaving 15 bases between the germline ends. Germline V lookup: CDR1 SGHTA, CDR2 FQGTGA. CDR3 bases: TGTGCCAGCAGCGAGGGACCAGAGGCCGGCTACACCTTC. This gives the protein CASSEGPEAGYTF.

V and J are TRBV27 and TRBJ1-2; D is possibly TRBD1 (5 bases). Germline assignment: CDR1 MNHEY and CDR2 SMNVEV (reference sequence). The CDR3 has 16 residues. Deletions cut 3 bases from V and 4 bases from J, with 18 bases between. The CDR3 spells CASSLSGPPGRYGYTF. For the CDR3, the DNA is TGTGCCAGCAGTTTGTCTGGGCCCCCAGGGCGCTATGGCTACACCTTC.

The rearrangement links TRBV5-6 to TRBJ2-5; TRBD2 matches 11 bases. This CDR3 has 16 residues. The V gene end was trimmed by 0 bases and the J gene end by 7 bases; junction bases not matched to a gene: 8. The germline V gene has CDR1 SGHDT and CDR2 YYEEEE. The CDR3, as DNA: TGTGCCAGCAGCTTGGAGACTAGCGGGACCCCGCGGACCCAGTACTTC. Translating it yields CASSLETSGTPRTQYF.

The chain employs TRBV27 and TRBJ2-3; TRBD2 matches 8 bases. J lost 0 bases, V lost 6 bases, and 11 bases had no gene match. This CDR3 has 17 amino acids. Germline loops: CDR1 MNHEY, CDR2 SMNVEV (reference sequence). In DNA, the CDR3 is TGTGCCAGCAGCCCCTTCGTAGCGGGACCTAGCACAGATACGCAGTATTTT. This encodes CASSPFVAGPSTDTQYF.

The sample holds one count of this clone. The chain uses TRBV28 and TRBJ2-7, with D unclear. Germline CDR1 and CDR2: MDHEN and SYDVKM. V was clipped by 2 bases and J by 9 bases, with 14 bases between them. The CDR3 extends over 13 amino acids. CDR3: CASSLPTGWVQYF. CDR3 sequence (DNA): TGTGCCAGCAGTTTACCTACGGGTTGGGTGCAGTACTTC.

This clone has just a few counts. The CDR3 here is CAWSVWDRANYGYTF. As DNA, the CDR3 is TGTGCCTGGAGTGTGTGGGACAGGGCTAACTATGGCTACACCTTC. This chain links TRBV30 with TRBJ1-2, with 9 positions matching TRBD1. The trim removed 0 bases at V and 0 bases at J, leaving 2 bases unmatched. This CDR3 has 15 amino acids. CDR1 and CDR2 (germline): GTSNPN, SVGIG (reference sequence).

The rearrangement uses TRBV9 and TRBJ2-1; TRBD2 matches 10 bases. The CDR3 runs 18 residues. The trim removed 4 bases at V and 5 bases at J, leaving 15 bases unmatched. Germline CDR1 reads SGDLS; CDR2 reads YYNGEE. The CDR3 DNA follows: TGTGCCAGCAGCCCCTTCAATCGTCCTAGCGGGAGAAACAATGAGCAGTTCTTC. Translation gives CASSPFNRPSGRNNEQFF.

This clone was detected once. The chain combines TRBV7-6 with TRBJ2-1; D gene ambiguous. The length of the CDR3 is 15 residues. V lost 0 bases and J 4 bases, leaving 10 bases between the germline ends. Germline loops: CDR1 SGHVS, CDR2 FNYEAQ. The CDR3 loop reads CASSLALSKYNEQFF. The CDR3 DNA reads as TGTGCCAGCAGCTTAGCGCTATCAAAATACAATGAGCAGTTCTTC.

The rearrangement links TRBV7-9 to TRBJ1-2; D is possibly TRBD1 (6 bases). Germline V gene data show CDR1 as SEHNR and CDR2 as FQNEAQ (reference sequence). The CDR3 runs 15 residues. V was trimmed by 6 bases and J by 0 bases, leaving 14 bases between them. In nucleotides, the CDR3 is TGTGCCAGCAGTGACGACAGGTCCGCTAACTATGGCTACACCTTC. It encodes CASSDDRSANYGYTF.

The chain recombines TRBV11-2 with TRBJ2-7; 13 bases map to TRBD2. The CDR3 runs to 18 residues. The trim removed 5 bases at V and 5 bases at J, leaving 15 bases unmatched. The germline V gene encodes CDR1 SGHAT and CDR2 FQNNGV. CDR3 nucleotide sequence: TGTGCCAGCAGCCCGAGACTAGCGGGAGGACCGGGCCTCCACGAGCAGTACTTC. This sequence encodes CASSPRLAGGPGLHEQYF.

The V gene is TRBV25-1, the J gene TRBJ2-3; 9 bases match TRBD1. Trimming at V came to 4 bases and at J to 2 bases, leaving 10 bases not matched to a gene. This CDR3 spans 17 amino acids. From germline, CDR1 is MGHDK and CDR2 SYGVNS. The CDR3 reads CASSGGDREGDTDTQYF. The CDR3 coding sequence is TGTGCCAGCAGTGGCGGGGACAGGGAGGGAGACACAGATACGCAGTATTTT.

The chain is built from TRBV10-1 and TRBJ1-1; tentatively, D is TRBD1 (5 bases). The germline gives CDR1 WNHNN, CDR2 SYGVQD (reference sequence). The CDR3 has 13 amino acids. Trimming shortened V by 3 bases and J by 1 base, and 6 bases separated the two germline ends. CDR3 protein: CASSDQGNTEAFF. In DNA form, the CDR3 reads TGCGCCAGCAGTGATCAGGGGAACACTGAAGCTTTCTTT.